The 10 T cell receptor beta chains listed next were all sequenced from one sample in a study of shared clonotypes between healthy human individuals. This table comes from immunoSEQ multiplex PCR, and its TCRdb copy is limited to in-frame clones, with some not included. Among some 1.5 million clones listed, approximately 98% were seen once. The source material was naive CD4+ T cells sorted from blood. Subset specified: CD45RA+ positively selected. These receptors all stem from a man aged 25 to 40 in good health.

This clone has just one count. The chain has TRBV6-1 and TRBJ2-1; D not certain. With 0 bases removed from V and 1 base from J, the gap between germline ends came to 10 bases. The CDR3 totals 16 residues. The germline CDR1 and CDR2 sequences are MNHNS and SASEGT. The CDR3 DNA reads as TGTGCCAGCAGTGAAGCGGTGGGGAAATCCTACAATGAGCAGTTCTTC. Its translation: CASSEAVGKSYNEQFF.

The DNA of the CDR3 is TGTGCCAGCAGTCAACGAGGGACAGCATTCTATGGCTACACCTTC. This codes for CASSQRGTAFYGYTF. The rearrangement joins TRBV6-5 to TRBJ1-2; 7 bases match TRBD1. Trimming cost V 5 bases and J 4 bases; bases outside gene matches: 10. The CDR3 is 15 residues long. Per the germline V gene, CDR1 is MNHEY and CDR2 is SVGAGI.

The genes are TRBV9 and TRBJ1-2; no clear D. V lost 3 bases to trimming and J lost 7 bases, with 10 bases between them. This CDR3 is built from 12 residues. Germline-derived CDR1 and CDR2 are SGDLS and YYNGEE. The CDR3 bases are TGTGCCAGCAGCGCCTGGGAAGTTGGCTACACCTTC. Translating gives CASSAWEVGYTF.

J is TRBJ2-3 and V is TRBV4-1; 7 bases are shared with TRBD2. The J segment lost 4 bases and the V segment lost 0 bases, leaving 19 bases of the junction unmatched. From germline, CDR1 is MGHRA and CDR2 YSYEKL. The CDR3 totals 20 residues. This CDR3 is CASSQEGTRMAGVIADTQYF. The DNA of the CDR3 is TGCGCCAGCAGCCAAGAGGGGACCCGAATGGCGGGAGTTATTGCAGATACGCAGTATTTT.

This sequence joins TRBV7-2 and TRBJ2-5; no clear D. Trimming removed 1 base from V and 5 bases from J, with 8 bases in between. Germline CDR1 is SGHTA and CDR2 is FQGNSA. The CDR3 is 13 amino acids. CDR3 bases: TGTGCCAGCAGCTTAGGGCCCGGTGAGACCCAGTACTTC. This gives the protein CASSLGPGETQYF.

CDR3 sequence (DNA): TGTGCCAGCAGCCAACAGGGGGCTGACTACAATGAGCAGTTCTTC. Protein product: CASSQQGADYNEQFF. The chain links TRBV11-2 to TRBJ2-1; 9 nucleotides agree with TRBD1. J lost 3 bases, V lost 5 bases, and 5 bases had no gene match. This CDR3 region has 15 residues. CDR1 is SGHAT and CDR2 is FQNNGV in the germline V gene.

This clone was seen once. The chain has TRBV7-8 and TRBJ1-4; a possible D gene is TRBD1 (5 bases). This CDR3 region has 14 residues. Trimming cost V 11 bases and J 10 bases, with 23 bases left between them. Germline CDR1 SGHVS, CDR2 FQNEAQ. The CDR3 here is CAGGDATSKGKLFF. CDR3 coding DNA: TGTGCCGGGGGGGACGCCACATCGAAGGGAAAACTGTTTTTT.

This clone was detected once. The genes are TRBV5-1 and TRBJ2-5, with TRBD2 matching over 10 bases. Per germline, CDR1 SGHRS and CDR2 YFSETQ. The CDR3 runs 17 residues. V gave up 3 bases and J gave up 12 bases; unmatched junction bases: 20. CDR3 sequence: CASSSTPGTGGLAEEYF. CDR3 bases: TGCGCCAGCAGCTCAACTCCCGGGACAGGAGGACTAGCGGAAGAGTACTTC.

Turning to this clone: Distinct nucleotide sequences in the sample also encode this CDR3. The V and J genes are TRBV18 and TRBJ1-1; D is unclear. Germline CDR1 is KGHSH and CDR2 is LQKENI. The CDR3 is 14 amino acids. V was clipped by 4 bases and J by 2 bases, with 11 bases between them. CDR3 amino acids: CASSLGTANTEAFF. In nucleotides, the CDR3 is TGTGCCAGCTCACTCGGCACGGCTAACACTGAAGCTTTCTTT.

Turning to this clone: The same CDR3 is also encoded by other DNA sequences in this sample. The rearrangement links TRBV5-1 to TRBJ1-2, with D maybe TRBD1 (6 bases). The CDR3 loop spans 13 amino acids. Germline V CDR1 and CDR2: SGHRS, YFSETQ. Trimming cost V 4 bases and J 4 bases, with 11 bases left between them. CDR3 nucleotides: TGCGCCAGCAGCCTCGAAGGGGGCTATGGCTACACCTTC. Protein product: CASSLEGGYGYTF.